The clone carrying this T cell receptor beta chain has a handful of counts. The antigen is undetermined. This entry is derived from a study of beta chain features in type 1 diabetes. Study-level information: The examined sorted cells totaled fewer than 140 million across samples.

Expressed TCRB transcripts were sequenced after all isolated RNA was converted to cDNA. Sequenced by immunoSEQ multiplex PCR; TCRdb stores in-frame clones only, minus some. The table shows hundreds of thousands of clones, with 10% to 15% occurring only once. Study-level points and caveats: All four CD4+ subsets from Type 1 diabetes patients carried moderately but significantly shorter TCRB CDR3s. At VDJ recombination sites, type 1 diabetes patients had fewer insertions and more deleted nucleotides.

Germline trimming cut 0 bases from V and 0 bases from J; bases unmatched to any gene: 2. Germline V gene sequence: CDR1 SGDLS, CDR2 YYNGEE. CDR3 length equals 15 residues. Sorting that relied on CD45RO/CCR7/CD25/CD127/CD95/CD27 yielded CD4+ naive, central memory, regulatory and stem cell-like memory cells. Once sorted, every population was more than 95% pure. This chain joins TRBV9 and TRBJ2-5; TRBD2 agrees at 7 bases. The sequencing input was naive CD4+ T cells from blood. The sequence derives from a man aged 18 to 29 with type 1 diabetes. CDR3: CASSVASGHQETQYF. CDR3 nucleotides: TGTGCCAGCAGCGTAGCTAGCGGCCACCAAGAGACCCAGTACTTC.